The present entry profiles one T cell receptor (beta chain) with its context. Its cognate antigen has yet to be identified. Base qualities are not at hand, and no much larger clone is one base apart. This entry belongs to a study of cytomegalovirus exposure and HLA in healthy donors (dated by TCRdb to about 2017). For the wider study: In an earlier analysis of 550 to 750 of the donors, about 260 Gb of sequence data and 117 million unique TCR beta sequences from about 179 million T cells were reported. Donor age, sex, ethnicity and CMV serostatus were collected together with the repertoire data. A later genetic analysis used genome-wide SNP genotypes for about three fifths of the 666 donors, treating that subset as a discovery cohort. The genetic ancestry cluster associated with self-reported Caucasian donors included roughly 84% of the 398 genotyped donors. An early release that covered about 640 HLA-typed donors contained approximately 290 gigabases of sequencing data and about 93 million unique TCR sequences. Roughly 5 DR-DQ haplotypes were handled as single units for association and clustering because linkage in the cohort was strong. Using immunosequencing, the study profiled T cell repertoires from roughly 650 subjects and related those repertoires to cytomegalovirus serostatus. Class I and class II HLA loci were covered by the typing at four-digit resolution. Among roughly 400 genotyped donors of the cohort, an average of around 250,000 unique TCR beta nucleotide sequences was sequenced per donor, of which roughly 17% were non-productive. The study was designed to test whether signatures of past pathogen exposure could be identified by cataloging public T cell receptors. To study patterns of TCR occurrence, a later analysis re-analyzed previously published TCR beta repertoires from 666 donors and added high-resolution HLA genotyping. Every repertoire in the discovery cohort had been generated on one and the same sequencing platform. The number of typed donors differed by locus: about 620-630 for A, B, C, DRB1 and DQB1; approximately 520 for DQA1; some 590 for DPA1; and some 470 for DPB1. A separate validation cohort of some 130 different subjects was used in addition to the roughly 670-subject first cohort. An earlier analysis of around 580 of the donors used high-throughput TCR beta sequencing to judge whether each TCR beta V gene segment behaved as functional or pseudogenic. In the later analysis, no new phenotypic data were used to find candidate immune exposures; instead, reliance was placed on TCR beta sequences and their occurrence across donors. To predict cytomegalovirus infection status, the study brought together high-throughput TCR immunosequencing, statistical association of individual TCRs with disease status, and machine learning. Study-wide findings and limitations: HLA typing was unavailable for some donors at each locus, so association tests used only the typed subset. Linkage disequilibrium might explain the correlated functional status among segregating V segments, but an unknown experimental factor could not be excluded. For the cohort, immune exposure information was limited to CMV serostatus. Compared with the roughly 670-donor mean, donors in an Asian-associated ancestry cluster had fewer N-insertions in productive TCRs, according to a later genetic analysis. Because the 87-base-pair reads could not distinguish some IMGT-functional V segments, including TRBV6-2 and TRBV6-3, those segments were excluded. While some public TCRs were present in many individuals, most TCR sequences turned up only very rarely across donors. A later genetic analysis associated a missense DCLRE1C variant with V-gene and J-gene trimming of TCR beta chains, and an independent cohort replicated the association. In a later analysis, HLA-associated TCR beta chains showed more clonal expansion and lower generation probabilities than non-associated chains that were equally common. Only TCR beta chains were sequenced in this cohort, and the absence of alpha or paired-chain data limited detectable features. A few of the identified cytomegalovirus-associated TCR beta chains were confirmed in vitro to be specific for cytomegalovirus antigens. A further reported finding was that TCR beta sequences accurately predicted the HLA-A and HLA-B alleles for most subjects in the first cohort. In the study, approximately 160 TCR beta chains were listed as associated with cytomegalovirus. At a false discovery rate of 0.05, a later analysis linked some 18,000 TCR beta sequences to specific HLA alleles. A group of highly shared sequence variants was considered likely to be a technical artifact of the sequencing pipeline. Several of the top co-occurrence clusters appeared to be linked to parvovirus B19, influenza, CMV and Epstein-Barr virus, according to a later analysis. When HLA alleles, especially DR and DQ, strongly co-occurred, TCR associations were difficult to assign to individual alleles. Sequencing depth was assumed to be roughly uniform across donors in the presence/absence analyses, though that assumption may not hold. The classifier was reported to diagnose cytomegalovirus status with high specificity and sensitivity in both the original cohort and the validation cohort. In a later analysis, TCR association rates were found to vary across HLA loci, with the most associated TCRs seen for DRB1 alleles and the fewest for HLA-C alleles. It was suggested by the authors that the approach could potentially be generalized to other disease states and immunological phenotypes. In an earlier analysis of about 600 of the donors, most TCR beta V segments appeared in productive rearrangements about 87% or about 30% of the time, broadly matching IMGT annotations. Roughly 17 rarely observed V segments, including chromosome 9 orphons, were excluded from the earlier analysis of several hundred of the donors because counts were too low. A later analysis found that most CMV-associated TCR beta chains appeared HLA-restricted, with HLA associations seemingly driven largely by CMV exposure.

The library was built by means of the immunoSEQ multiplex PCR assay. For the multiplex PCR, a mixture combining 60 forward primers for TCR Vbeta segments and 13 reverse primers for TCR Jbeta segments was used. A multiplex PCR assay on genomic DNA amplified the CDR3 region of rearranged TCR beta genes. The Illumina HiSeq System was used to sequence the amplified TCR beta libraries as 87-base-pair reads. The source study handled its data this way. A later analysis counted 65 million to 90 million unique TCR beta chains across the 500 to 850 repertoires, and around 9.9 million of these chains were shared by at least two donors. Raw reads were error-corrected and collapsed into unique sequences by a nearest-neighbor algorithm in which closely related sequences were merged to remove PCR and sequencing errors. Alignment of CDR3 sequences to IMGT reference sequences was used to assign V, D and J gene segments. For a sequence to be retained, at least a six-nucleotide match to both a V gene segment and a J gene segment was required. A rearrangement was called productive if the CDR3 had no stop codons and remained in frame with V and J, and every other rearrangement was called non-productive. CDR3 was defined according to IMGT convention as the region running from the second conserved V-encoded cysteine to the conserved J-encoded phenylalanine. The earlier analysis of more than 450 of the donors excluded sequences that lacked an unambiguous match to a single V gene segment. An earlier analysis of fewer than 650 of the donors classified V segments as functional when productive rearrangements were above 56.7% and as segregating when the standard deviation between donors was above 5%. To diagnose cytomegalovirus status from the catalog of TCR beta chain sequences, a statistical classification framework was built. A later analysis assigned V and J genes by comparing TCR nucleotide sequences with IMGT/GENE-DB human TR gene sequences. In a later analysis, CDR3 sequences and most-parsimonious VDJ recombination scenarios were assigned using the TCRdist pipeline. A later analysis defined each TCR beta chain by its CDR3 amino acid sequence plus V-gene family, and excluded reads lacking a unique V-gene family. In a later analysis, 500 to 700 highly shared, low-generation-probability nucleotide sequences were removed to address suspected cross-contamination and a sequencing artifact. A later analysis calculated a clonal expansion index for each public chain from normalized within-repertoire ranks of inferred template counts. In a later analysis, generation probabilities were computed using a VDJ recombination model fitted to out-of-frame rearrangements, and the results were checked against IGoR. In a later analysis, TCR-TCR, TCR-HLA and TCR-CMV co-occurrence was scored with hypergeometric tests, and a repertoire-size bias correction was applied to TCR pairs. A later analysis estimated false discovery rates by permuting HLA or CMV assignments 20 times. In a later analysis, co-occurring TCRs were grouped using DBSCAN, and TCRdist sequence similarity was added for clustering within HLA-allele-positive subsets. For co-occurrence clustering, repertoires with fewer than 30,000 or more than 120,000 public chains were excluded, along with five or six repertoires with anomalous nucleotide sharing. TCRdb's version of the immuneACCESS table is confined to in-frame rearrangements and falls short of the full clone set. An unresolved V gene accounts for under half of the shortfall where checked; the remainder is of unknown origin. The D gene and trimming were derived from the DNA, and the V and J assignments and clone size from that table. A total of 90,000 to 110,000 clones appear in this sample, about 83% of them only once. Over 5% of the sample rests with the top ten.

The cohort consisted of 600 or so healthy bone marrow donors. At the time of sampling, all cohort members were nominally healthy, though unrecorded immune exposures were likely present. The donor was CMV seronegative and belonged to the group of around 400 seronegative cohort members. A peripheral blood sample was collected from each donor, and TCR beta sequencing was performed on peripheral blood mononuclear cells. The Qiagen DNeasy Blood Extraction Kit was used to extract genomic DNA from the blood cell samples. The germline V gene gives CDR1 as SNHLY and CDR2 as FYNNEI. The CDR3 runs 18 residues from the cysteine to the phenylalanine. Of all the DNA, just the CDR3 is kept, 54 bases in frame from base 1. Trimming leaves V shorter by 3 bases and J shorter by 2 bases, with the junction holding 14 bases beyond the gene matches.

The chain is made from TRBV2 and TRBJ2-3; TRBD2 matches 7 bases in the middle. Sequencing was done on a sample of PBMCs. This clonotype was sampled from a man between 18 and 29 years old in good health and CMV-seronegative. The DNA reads TGTGCCAGCAGTGAGTTTTCGGGAGGCGGGAGCTTCACAGATACGCAGTATTTT. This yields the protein CASSEFSGGGSFTDTQYF.